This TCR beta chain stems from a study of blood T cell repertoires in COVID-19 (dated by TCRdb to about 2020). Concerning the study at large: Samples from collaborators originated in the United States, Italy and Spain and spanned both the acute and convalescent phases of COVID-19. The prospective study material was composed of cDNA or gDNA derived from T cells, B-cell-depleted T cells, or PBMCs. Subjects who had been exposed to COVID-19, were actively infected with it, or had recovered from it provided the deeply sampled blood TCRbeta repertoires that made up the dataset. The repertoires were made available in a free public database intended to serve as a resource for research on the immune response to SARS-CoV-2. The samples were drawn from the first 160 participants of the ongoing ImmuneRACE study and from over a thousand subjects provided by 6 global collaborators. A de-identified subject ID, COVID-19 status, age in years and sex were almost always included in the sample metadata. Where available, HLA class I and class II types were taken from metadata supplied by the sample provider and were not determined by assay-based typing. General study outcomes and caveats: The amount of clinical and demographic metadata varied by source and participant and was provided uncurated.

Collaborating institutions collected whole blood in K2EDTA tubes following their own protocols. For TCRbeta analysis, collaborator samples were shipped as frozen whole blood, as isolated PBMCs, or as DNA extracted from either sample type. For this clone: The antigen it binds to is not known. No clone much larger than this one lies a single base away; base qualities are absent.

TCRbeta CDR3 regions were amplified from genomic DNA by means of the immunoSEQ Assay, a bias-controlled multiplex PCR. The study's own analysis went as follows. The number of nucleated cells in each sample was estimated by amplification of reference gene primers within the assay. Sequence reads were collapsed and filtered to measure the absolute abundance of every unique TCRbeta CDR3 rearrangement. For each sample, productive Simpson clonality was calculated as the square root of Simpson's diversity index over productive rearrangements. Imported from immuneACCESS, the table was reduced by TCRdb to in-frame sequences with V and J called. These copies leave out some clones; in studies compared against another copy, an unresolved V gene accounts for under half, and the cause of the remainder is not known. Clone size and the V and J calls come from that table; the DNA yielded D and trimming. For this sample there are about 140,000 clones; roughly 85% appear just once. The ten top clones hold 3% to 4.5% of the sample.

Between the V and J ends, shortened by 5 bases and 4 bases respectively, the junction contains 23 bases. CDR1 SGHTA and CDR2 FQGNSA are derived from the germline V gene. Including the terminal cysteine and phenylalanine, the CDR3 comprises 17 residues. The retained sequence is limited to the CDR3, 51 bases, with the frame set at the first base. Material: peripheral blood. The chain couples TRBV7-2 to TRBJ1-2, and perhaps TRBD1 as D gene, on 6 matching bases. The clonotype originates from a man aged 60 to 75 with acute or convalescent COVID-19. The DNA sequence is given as TGTGCCAGCAGCCCCCGGGGGGCGGTTGGGTTAAGCTATGGCTACACCTTC. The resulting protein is CASSPRGAVGLSYGYTF.